This entry lists 13 T cell receptor beta chains sequenced from one sample in a study of blood T cell repertoires in COVID-19. The repertoire was sequenced with immunoSEQ multiplex PCR; TCRdb's copy has only in-frame clones and lacks some. The data show fewer than 150,000 clones, more than 60% seen once. The sequencing input was peripheral blood. Receptor source: a man in his 70s with acute or convalescent COVID-19.

In its sample, this clone was seen a few times. The chain's CDR3 is CASSPNGGGQETQYF. For the CDR3, the DNA is TGTGCCAGCAGCCCCAACGGGGGGGGACAAGAGACCCAGTACTTC. The chain links TRBV7-7 to TRBJ2-5; 8 bases map to TRBD2. After removal of 5 bases from V and 2 bases from J, the junction contained 7 bases not matched to a gene. Per germline, CDR1 SSHAT and CDR2 FNYEAQ (reference sequence). The CDR3 length is 15 residues.

This clone was seen only a few times. The chain uses TRBV7-3 and TRBJ1-5, with TRBD1 matching 9 bases. The junction had 6 bases not matched to a gene; V was cut back by 1 base and J by 5 bases. The germline V gene encodes CDR1 SGHTA and CDR2 FQGTGA. The CDR3 is 16 amino acids. CDR3: CASSLKPGQGDQPQHF. CDR3 nucleotide sequence: TGTGCCAGCAGCTTAAAACCGGGACAGGGTGATCAGCCCCAGCATTTT.

This chain connects TRBV7-3 to TRBJ1-1; TRBD1 agrees at 10 bases. In germline, CDR1 is SGHTA, CDR2 FQGTGA. V lost 5 bases to trimming and J lost 7 bases; unmatched junction nucleotides: 10. The CDR3 totals 15 residues. For the CDR3, the DNA is TGTGCCAGCAGCCCCGCGGGACAGGGGTCTCGTGAAGCTTTCTTT. Translating gives CASSPAGQGSREAFF.

The rearrangement joins TRBV28 to TRBJ2-5, with 9 positions matching TRBD1. Trimming removed 6 bases from V and 3 bases from J; junction bases left unmatched: 8. The V gene's germline CDR1 is MDHEN and CDR2 SYDVKM. The CDR3 runs to 15 residues. The CDR3 is CASRGVGQGEETQYF. The CDR3 DNA is TGTGCCAGCAGGGGAGTGGGACAGGGCGAAGAGACCCAGTACTTC.

This CDR3 is CASRETTGRNTEAFF. The CDR3 nucleotides read TGTGCCAGCAGGGAAACGACAGGCCGGAACACTGAAGCTTTCTTT. The chain links TRBV4-2 to TRBJ1-1; maybe TRBD1 (6 bases). V was pared by 6 bases and J by 1 base, with 15 bases between. CDR1 and CDR2 (germline): LGHNA, YNFKEQ. This CDR3 region has 15 residues.

The V gene is TRBV5-6, the J gene TRBJ1-1, with a tentative D call TRBD1 (6 bases). The V and J ends lost 6 bases and 1 base respectively, with 13 bases between them. The CDR3 is made up of 14 amino acids. Germline CDR1 is SGHDT and CDR2 is YYEEEE. In DNA form, the CDR3 reads TGTGCCAGCAAGCGTCCGGGACAGAACACTGAAGCTTTCTTT. Its protein is CASKRPGQNTEAFF. Supplemented by reference TRBV5-6 and TRBJ1-1, the full variable domain reads DAGVTQSPTHLIKTRGQQVTLRCSPKSGHDTVSWYQQALGQGPQFIFQYYEEEERQRGNFPDRFSGHQFPNYSSELNVNALLLGDSALYLCASKRPGQNTEAFFGQGTRLTVV.

V is TRBV23-1 and J is TRBJ2-1; 7 bases line up with TRBD2. TRBV23-1 counts as an open reading frame of uncertain function. The CDR3 covers 14 residues. V lost 2 bases to trimming and J lost 9 bases; unmatched junction nucleotides: 7. The CDR3 loop is CASSQVTLATEQFF. The DNA of the CDR3 is TGCGCCAGCAGTCAAGTCACACTAGCGACTGAGCAGTTCTTC.

The V and J genes are TRBV6-1 and TRBJ1-4, with 7 bases lining up with TRBD1. The CDR3 totals 16 residues. The trim removed 3 bases at V and 4 bases at J, leaving 8 bases unmatched. The germline V gene encodes CDR1 MNHNS and CDR2 SASEGT. In DNA form, the CDR3 reads TGTGCCAGCAGTGACCAACCCAGGGGGAATAATGAAAAACTGTTTTTT. The encoded protein is CASSDQPRGNNEKLFF.

J is TRBJ1-1 and V is TRBV12-5; D may be TRBD1 (6 bases). V was trimmed by 0 bases and J by 5 bases, leaving 13 bases between them. CDR3 length: 15 residues. Germline V CDR1 and CDR2: LGHNT, FRNRAP. CDR3 nucleotides: TGTGCTAGTGGTTTGGTAGGCCAGGGGCGGACTGAAGCTTTCTTT. Residues: CASGLVGQGRTEAFF.

The genes are TRBV5-1 and TRBJ2-1; 9 bases match TRBD2. V shed 4 bases, J shed 0 bases, and the junction held 8 bases outside the gene matches. Germline CDR1 reads SGHRS; CDR2 reads YFSETQ. The CDR3 covers 17 residues. The CDR3 coding sequence is TGCGCCAGCAGCCCCGGACTAGCGTCGAGCTCCTACAATGAGCAGTTCTTC. Translated: CASSPGLASSSYNEQFF.

The chain has TRBV28 and TRBJ1-6, with D perhaps TRBD1 (6 bases). This CDR3 spans 15 amino acids. Germline V lookup: CDR1 MDHEN, CDR2 SYDVKM. V was trimmed by 5 bases and J by 7 bases, leaving 15 bases between them. The CDR3 here is CASSTFLRGNSPLHF. CDR3 in DNA: TGTGCCAGCAGTACCTTCCTGAGGGGGAATTCACCCCTCCACTTT.

The V call is TRBV5-1, the J call TRBJ2-5, with D tentatively TRBD1 (6 bases). The V end lost 0 bases, the J end lost 4 bases, and 13 bases lay between the germline ends. Looked up from germline, CDR1 is SGHRS and CDR2 is YFSETQ. This CDR3 is built from 15 residues. The chain's CDR3 is CASSLEGGRSETQYF. In DNA, the CDR3 is TGCGCCAGCAGCTTGGAAGGGGGACGGTCAGAGACCCAGTACTTC.

The rearrangement joins TRBV9 to TRBJ2-1; 9 nucleotides line up with TRBD2. CDR1 is SGDLS and CDR2 is YYNGEE in the germline V gene. This CDR3 has 14 residues. V shed 3 bases, J shed 4 bases, and the junction held 2 bases outside the gene matches. This CDR3 reads CASSETSGYNEQFF. The CDR3 nucleotides are TGTGCCAGCAGCGAGACTAGCGGATACAATGAGCAGTTCTTC. The complete variable domain, with remaining parts taken from reference TRBV9 and TRBJ2-1, reads DSGVTQTPKHLITATGQRVTLRCSPRSGDLSVYWYQQSLDQGLQFLIQYYNGEERAKGNILERFSAQQFPDLHSELNLSSLELGDSALYFCASSETSGYNEQFFGPGTRLTVL.